The sequence of this TCR beta chain was determined in a study of T cell clones after liver transplantation. Study background: Standard immunosuppression, with no induction, continued until 12-24 months after transplant. Blood was drawn pre-transplant, before withdrawal, and after full or failed withdrawal.

Libraries were prepared by immunoSEQ multiplex PCR; TCRdb keeps only in-frame clonotypes and omits some of them. The sample carries about 75,000 clones, around four fifths recorded once. The V end lost 1 base, the J end lost 8 bases, and 12 bases lay between the germline ends. The CDR3 runs to 13 residues. Germline-derived CDR1 and CDR2 are MNHEY and SMNVEV (reference sequence). The V and J genes are TRBV27 and TRBJ2-7; tentatively, D is TRBD1 or TRBD2 (5 bases each). The sequence derives from a human patient who received a liver transplant. Some T cells may be graft donor cells. The sequenced sample was CD4+ T cells from blood, obtained less than 50 months after liver transplant. The CDR3 loop reads CASSLLSGPKQYF. The CDR3 nucleotides are TGTGCCAGCAGTTTATTGTCGGGACCTAAGCAGTACTTC.